These 19 T cell receptor beta chains came from one sample sequenced in a study of T cell responses to AZD1222 COVID-19 vaccine. The data were produced by immunoSEQ multiplex PCR, yet TCRdb's version contains in-frame clones alone and is incomplete. The sample has 95,000 to 110,000 clones, 75% to 95% seen once. Source: peripheral blood, taken on day 0 of AZD1222 vaccination. All receptors come from an adult in good health.

The V and J genes are TRBV6-5 and TRBJ2-7; no reliable D call. V was shortened by 6 bases and J by 0 bases, with 15 bases between the two germline ends. Germline loops: CDR1 MNHEY, CDR2 SVGAGI. The CDR3 sequence is 15 residues long. The CDR3 region is CASRSTGWSSYEQYF. As DNA, the CDR3 is TGTGCCAGCAGGTCCACCGGGTGGAGCTCCTACGAGCAGTACTTC.

This clone was recorded only once. This chain connects TRBV14 to TRBJ2-1; D unresolved. This CDR3 contains 11 residues. Between the trimmed V and J ends, which lost 4 bases and 3 bases, there was a span of 1 base. Germline V lookup: CDR1 SGHDN, CDR2 FVKESK. The CDR3: CASSRYNEQFF. The CDR3, as DNA: TGTGCCAGCAGCCGCTACAATGAGCAGTTCTTC.

The chain uses TRBV27 and TRBJ1-2, with TRBD1 matching 8 bases. CDR1 and CDR2 from the germline V gene are MNHEY and SMNVEV (reference sequence). V lost 4 bases, J lost 2 bases, and 6 bases stayed unmatched. The CDR3 is 15 amino acids. The CDR3 bases are TGTGCCAGCAGTTCCCCTTGGACAGGGAACTATGGCTACACCTTC. Translating gives CASSSPWTGNYGYTF.

This CDR3 is CASSVAGTGVYNEQFF. In DNA, the CDR3 is TGTGCCAGCAGCGTAGCTGGAACGGGAGTTTACAATGAGCAGTTCTTC. The V gene is TRBV9, the J gene TRBJ2-1, with TRBD2 as a possible D gene (6 bases). Trimming removed 0 bases at V and 4 bases at J, with 14 bases between. The germline V gene encodes CDR1 SGDLS and CDR2 YYNGEE. CDR3 length: 16 residues.

This clone was detected a few times. V gene TRBV7-9 combines with J gene TRBJ1-2; a possible D gene is TRBD1 (5 bases). The CDR3 contains 18 residues. The V end was cut by 5 bases, the J end by 3 bases, with 25 bases between. Germline V gives CDR1 SEHNR, CDR2 FQNEAQ (reference sequence). This CDR3 reads CASSPGTGAGPGDYGYTF. CDR3 in DNA: TGTGCCAGCAGCCCCGGGACGGGAGCAGGCCCCGGGGACTATGGCTACACCTTC.

The chain recombines TRBV10-3 with TRBJ1-5; 7 bases map to TRBD1. Trimming at V came to 7 bases and at J to 0 bases, leaving 6 bases not matched to a gene. This CDR3 has 15 amino acids. The germline V gene has CDR1 ENHRY and CDR2 SYGVKD. This chain's CDR3 is CAITGTVDSNQPQHF. The DNA of the CDR3 is TGTGCCATCACCGGGACAGTTGATAGCAATCAGCCCCAGCATTTT.

This clone occurred once. V and J are TRBV19 and TRBJ1-2; D possibly corresponds to TRBD1 (6 bases). Trimming removed 7 bases from V and 6 bases from J, with 15 bases in between. The CDR3 length is 13 residues. Germline V CDR1 and CDR2: LNHDA, SQIVND (reference sequence). CDR3 DNA: TGTGCCAGTACCTACCAACAGGGAAATGGCTACACCTTC. This encodes CASTYQQGNGYTF.

The chain is built from TRBV6-2 or TRBV6-3 and TRBJ2-4; D uncertain. V was clipped by 5 bases and J by 0 bases, with 8 bases between them. CDR1 and CDR2 (germline): MNHEY, SVGEGT. This CDR3 comprises 14 residues. CDR3 DNA: TGTGCCAGCAGTCAGAGTGGAGCCAAAAACATTCAGTACTTC. Translating it yields CASSQSGAKNIQYF.

This sequence joins TRBV4-2 and TRBJ2-1; no definite D call. Deletions cut 1 base from V and 6 bases from J, with 10 bases between. This CDR3 contains 14 residues. Per germline, CDR1 LGHNA and CDR2 YNFKEQ. As DNA, the CDR3 is TGTGCCAGCAGCCAAGTTGGGCAAATCAATGAGCAGTTCTTC. Its protein is CASSQVGQINEQFF.

V is TRBV7-2 and J is TRBJ2-3, with D possibly being TRBD1 or TRBD2 (6 bases each). Between the trimmed V and J ends, which lost 3 bases and 7 bases, there was a span of 11 bases. Germline V gene data show CDR1 as SGHTA and CDR2 as FQGNSA. This CDR3 contains 13 residues. For the CDR3, the DNA is TGTGCCAGCAGCTTGTGGGGGGCTTATACGCAGTATTTT. Translating gives CASSLWGAYTQYF.

The gene calls are TRBV7-9 and TRBJ2-1, with D maybe TRBD2 (6 bases). The germline V gene encodes CDR1 SEHNR and CDR2 FQNEAQ (reference sequence). Trimming took 5 bases from V and 4 from J, leaving 18 bases between them. The CDR3 contains 16 residues. CDR3 in amino acids: CASSARAAGGYNEQFF. DNA of the CDR3: TGTGCCAGCAGCGCCCGGGCAGCCGGAGGGTACAATGAGCAGTTCTTC.

The chain recombines TRBV18 with TRBJ2-6; 8 bases line up with TRBD1. Germline V lookup: CDR1 KGHSH, CDR2 LQKENI. This CDR3 contains 18 residues. After removal of 3 bases from V and 0 bases from J, the junction contained 7 bases not matched to a gene. The CDR3 region is CASSPWAGGPSGANVLTF. In DNA form, the CDR3 reads TGTGCCAGCTCACCCTGGGCAGGGGGCCCCTCTGGGGCCAACGTCCTGACTTTC.

This chain joins TRBV7-2 and TRBJ1-5; possible D gene TRBD1, 6 bases. Trimming pared 7 bases from V and 4 bases from J, leaving 11 bases between. The CDR3 loop spans 13 amino acids. Germline CDR1 is SGHTA and CDR2 is FQGNSA. CDR3 sequence reads: CASTLTGNQPQHF. The CDR3 nucleotides read TGTGCCAGCACCTTGACAGGAAATCAGCCCCAGCATTTT.

The rearrangement joins TRBV30 to TRBJ2-7; 12 bases agree with TRBD2. Germline assignment: CDR1 GTSNPN and CDR2 SVGIG (reference sequence). Germline trimming cut 3 bases from V and 0 bases from J; bases unmatched to any gene: 6. The CDR3 covers 16 residues. DNA of the CDR3: TGTGCCTGGAGCCCTGGACTAGCGGGAAGCTCCTACGAGCAGTACTTC. Protein sequence: CAWSPGLAGSSYEQYF.

The chain carries TRBV5-6 and TRBJ2-2; tentatively, D is TRBD1 (5 bases). CDR1 and CDR2 from the germline V gene are SGHDT and YYEEEE. V was clipped by 1 base and J by 6 bases, with 7 bases between them. This CDR3 has 13 residues. Written as DNA, the CDR3 is TGTGCCAGCAGCTTGATCAGGGCCGGGGAGCTGTTTTTT. It is translated as CASSLIRAGELFF.

The chain recombines TRBV19 with TRBJ1-4; maybe TRBD1 (6 bases). V was trimmed by 5 bases and J by 5 bases, leaving 12 bases between them. This CDR3 is 14 amino acids long. The V gene's germline CDR1 is LNHDA and CDR2 SQIVND (reference sequence). The CDR3 nucleotides read TGTGCCAGTAGTTTGACAGGCTCAAATGAAAAACTGTTTTTT. Amino acids: CASSLTGSNEKLFF.

This clone has just one count. The chain uses TRBV11-1 and TRBJ1-1; D is uncertain. V dropped 2 bases and J dropped 3 bases, with 7 bases sitting between them. This CDR3 is 13 amino acids long. CDR1 is SGHAT and CDR2 is FQDESV in the germline V gene (reference sequence). The DNA for the CDR3 is TGTGCCAGCAGCTTACCCTGGGACACTGAAGCTTTCTTT. Translated, it gives CASSLPWDTEAFF.

The rearrangement links TRBV11-2 to TRBJ2-3; weak D call: TRBD2 (5 bases). The germline gives CDR1 SGHAT, CDR2 FQNNGV. The V end was cut by 2 bases, the J end by 0 bases, with 12 bases between. There are 16 residues in the CDR3. The CDR3 nucleotides are TGTGCCAGCAGCTTATATGAGCGGACTAGCACAGATACGCAGTATTTT. Translating it yields CASSLYERTSTDTQYF.

The rearrangement joins TRBV5-4 to TRBJ2-3; D is ambiguous. Germline CDR1 SGHNT, CDR2 YYREEE (reference sequence). Trimming stripped 4 bases from V and 0 bases from J, with 12 bases between. The CDR3 is 15 residues long. CDR3 nucleotide sequence: TGTGCCAGCAGCCCTGGTGGGGTCAGCACAGATACGCAGTATTTT. It is translated as CASSPGGVSTDTQYF.